This is a list of T cell receptor beta chains from one sample in a study of CD8 T cells in ankylosing spondylitis. TCRdb processed the 5' RACE reads anew with MiXCR; each CDR3 protein has one entry. This sample has 200,000 to 250,000 distinct CDR3 sequences, with around 10% found just once. The sequenced sample was blood, either unsorted or a sorted T cell fraction (not recorded which). These receptor sequences come from a male donor with ankylosing spondylitis or in good health (not recorded which). CDR3s include the opening cysteine and the closing phenylalanine or tryptophan. A D gene is named only where the DNA matches it firmly. The size of a clone is reported for some rows only, either as once, few or many, or as a class for expanded clones.

D	V	J	size	CDR3	DNA
.	TRBV5-1	TRBJ1-1	many	CASSDGGFTEAFF	TGCGCCAGCAGTGATGGGGGGTTCACTGAAGCTTTCTTT
TRBD1	TRBV6-1	TRBJ1-2	many	CASSPLTGPFSGYTF	TGTGCCAGCAGTCCTCTGACAGGGCCCTTCAGTGGCTACACTTTC
.	TRBV27	TRBJ2-2	.	CASSLTGRITGELFF	TGTGCCAGCAGTTTAACAGGGAGGATCACCGGGGAGCTGTTTTTT
TRBD2	TRBV12-3/TRBV12-4	TRBJ2-2	.	CASSLAGGPSGELFF	TGTGCCAGCAGCCTAGCGGGGGGGCCCAGCGGGGAGCTGTTTTTT
.	TRBV5-1	TRBJ1-5	few	CASSSKLAQEPQHF	TGCGCCAGCAGCTCCAAACTTGCCCAAGAGCCCCAGCATTTT
TRBD2	TRBV25-1	TRBJ2-1	.	CASSERRREEYNEQFF	TGTGCCAGCAGTGAACGAAGGCGGGAGGAATACAATGAGCAGTTCTTC
.	TRBV7-2	TRBJ2-3	many	CASSGQPDTQYF	TGTGCCAGCAGCGGACAGCCAGATACGCAGTATTTT
.	TRBV27	TRBJ1-1	many	CASRYPRRMNTEAFF	TGTGCCAGCAGATACCCCCGACGGATGAACACTGAAGCTTTCTTT
.	TRBV12-3/TRBV12-4	TRBJ2-7	many	CASSFQYEQYF	TGTGCCAGCAGTTTCCAATACGAGCAGTACTTC
.	TRBV4-1	TRBJ2-3	few	CASSRSGTDTQYF	TGCGCCAGCAGCCGGAGTGGCACAGATACGCAGTATTTT
.	TRBV7-8	TRBJ1-3	few	CASSPGRSSGNTIYF	TGTGCCAGCAGCCCGGGACGGAGCTCTGGAAACACCATATATTTT
.	TRBV6-4	TRBJ2-3	many	CASSRAQTDTQYF	TGTGCCAGCTCGCGGGCACAAACAGATACGCAGTATTTT
.	TRBV5-1	TRBJ1-1	few	CASSYETFGAHTEAFF	TGCGCCAGCAGCTATGAAACCTTTGGCGCACACACTGAAGCTTTCTTT
.	TRBV6-1	TRBJ1-4	few	CASSSAGTSNEKLFF	TGTGCCAGCAGCTCTGCCGGGACGTCGAATGAAAAACTGTTTTTT
TRBD2	TRBV10-2	TRBJ2-3	few	CASNSGGSTDTQYF	TGCGCCAGTAATTCGGGGGGAAGCACAGATACGCAGTATTTT
TRBD1	TRBV19	TRBJ1-5	.	CASSIGRGANQPQHF	TGTGCCAGTAGTATAGGCAGGGGGGCCAATCAGCCCCAGCATTTT
.	TRBV27	TRBJ1-6	medium-sized	CAKEESSYNSPLHF	TGTGCCAAAGAAGAGAGCTCCTATAATTCACCCCTCCACTTT
.	TRBV20-1	TRBJ1-2	many	CSARPGLSNYGYTF	TGCAGTGCTAGACCTGGCCTTTCCAACTATGGCTACACCTTC
TRBD2	TRBV5-1	TRBJ2-1	many	CASSFPRLAGESYNEQFF	TGCGCCAGCAGCTTTCCAAGACTAGCGGGAGAGTCATACAATGAGCAGTTCTTC
.	TRBV20-1	TRBJ1-1	many	CSARGGNEHLEAFF	TGCAGTGCTAGAGGGGGAAATGAACACTTAGAAGCTTTCTTT
.	TRBV6-1	TRBJ2-7	few	CASRAISPLYEQYF	TGTGCCAGCAGGGCTATTTCTCCCCTCTACGAGCAGTACTTC
.	TRBV5-1	TRBJ2-3	many	CASSSWGDTQYF	TGCGCCAGCAGCTCTTGGGGAGATACGCAGTATTTT
TRBD2	TRBV10-3	TRBJ2-5	many	CAISEGSMSGKGTQYF	TGTGCCATCAGTGAGGGGTCGATGAGCGGGAAAGGGACCCAGTACTTC
.	TRBV24-1	TRBJ2-2	many	CAYGAGELFF	TGTGCTTACGGGGCCGGGGAGCTGTTTTTT
.	TRBV3-1	TRBJ2-2	many	CASSQGGQGRTGELFF	TGTGCCAGCAGCCAAGGTGGCCAGGGGCGCACCGGGGAGCTGTTTTTT
.	TRBV29-1	TRBJ2-5	many	CSVRQYQETQYF	TGCAGCGTTCGACAGTACCAAGAGACCCAGTACTTC
.	TRBV7-6	TRBJ2-7	many	CASSLKGGRPAPSIEQYF	TGTGCCAGCAGCTTAAAAGGCGGTCGGCCAGCTCCTAGTATCGAGCAGTACTTC
TRBD1	TRBV18	TRBJ2-7	many	CASSPGQGTYEQYF	TGCGCCAGCAGCCCCGGACAGGGGACCTACGAGCAGTACTTC
.	TRBV11-2	TRBJ2-6	few	CASSPALGQSSGANVLTF	TGTGCCAGCAGCCCGGCTCTCGGACAGAGCTCTGGGGCCAACGTCCTGACTTTC
.	TRBV29-1	TRBJ1-2	many	CSAEDINYGYTF	TGCAGCGCCGAGGACATTAACTATGGCTACACCTTC
.	TRBV6-6	TRBJ1-2	.	CASSAVPRTGYTF	TGTGCCAGCAGCGCTGTCCCCAGGACTGGCTACACCTTC
.	TRBV6-5	TRBJ1-1	.	CASSYSVPNTEAFF	TGTGCCAGCAGTTACTCGGTGCCGAACACTGAAGCTTTCTTT
.	TRBV12-3/TRBV12-4	TRBJ1-2	many	CASSVQGFGYTF	TGTGCCAGCAGCGTCCAAGGGTTCGGCTACACCTTC
TRBD1	TRBV19	TRBJ1-1	few	CASSTFGQGASRDTEAFF	TGTGCCAGTAGCACCTTCGGACAGGGGGCATCGAGGGACACTGAAGCTTTCTTT
.	TRBV5-1	TRBJ2-3	many	CASRTRWDTQYF	TGCGCCAGCAGGACCCGTTGGGATACGCAGTATTTT
.	TRBV7-7	TRBJ2-5	many	CASSLLLWETQYF	TGTGCCAGCAGCTTATTGCTCTGGGAGACCCAGTACTTC
TRBD2	TRBV5-4	TRBJ2-3	many	CASRRDYTDTQYF	TGTGCCAGCAGACGGGACTATACAGATACGCAGTATTTT
TRBD1	TRBV5-1	TRBJ2-5	.	CASSMTGGQETQYF	TGCGCCAGCAGCATGACAGGGGGACAGGAGACCCAGTACTTC
.	TRBV4-1	TRBJ2-5	many	CASSQAPGQETQYF	TGCGCCAGCAGCCAAGCGCCAGGCCAAGAGACCCAGTACTTC
TRBD1	TRBV20-1	TRBJ2-7	many	CSARVRDRAVYEQYF	TGCAGTGCTAGAGTAAGGGACAGGGCGGTCTACGAGCAGTACTTC
TRBD2	TRBV5-1	TRBJ2-1	many	CASSLTLAGGYNEQFF	TGCGCCAGCAGCTTGACACTAGCGGGGGGCTACAATGAGCAGTTCTTC
.	TRBV5-1	TRBJ2-2	many	CASSWSDIDTGELFF	TGCGCCAGCAGCTGGTCCGACATCGACACCGGGGAGCTGTTTTTT
TRBD2	TRBV28	TRBJ2-1	many	CASSSGLAVRYNEQFF	TGTGCCAGCAGTTCGGGACTAGCGGTCCGCTACAATGAGCAGTTCTTC
.	TRBV20-1	TRBJ2-5	many	CSARPGLPSETQYF	TGCAGTGCCCGCCCGGGATTACCCTCTGAGACCCAGTACTTC
TRBD2	TRBV20-1	TRBJ2-3	many	CSARGGGITDTQYF	TGCAGTGCTAGAGGGGGGGGAATCACAGATACGCAGTATTTT
TRBD1	TRBV12-3/TRBV12-4	TRBJ1-5	.	CASSSLTGGGNQPQHF	TGTGCCAGCAGTTCCCTGACAGGGGGCGGGAATCAGCCCCAGCATTTT
.	TRBV20-1	TRBJ1-1	many	CSGLYSVANTEAFF	TGCAGTGGGTTATATTCGGTAGCGAACACTGAAGCTTTCTTT
TRBD1	TRBV24-1	TRBJ2-3	many	CATSEPGQSTDTQYF	TGTGCCACCAGTGAACCGGGACAGAGCACAGATACGCAGTATTTT
.	TRBV6-6	TRBJ1-2	many	CASHPGTYGYTF	TGTGCCAGCCACCCCGGGACATATGGCTACACCTTC
TRBD2	TRBV5-5	TRBJ2-1	many	CASSLSSSGGSYNEQFF	TGTGCCAGCAGCTTGTCGAGTAGCGGGGGGTCGTACAATGAGCAGTTCTTC
.	TRBV29-1	TRBJ2-2	many	CSVETGSLAGELFF	TGCAGCGTGGAAACAGGGTCCCTGGCCGGGGAGCTGTTTTTT
TRBD2	TRBV20-1	TRBJ2-4	many	CSAGGRATNIQYF	TGCAGTGCAGGCGGGAGGGCCACTAACATTCAGTACTTC